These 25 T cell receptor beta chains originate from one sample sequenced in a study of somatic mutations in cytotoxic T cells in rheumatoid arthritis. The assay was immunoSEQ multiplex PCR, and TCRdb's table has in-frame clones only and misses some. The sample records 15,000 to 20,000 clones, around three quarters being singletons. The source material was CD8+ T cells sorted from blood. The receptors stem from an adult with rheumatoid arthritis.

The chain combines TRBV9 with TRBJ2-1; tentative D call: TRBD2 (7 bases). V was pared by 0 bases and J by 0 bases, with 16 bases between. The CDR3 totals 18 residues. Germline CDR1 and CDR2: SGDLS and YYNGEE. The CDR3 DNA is TGTGCCAGCAGCGTAGAAGGTCGGGGGGCGAGCTCCTACAATGAGCAGTTCTTC. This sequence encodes CASSVEGRGASSYNEQFF.

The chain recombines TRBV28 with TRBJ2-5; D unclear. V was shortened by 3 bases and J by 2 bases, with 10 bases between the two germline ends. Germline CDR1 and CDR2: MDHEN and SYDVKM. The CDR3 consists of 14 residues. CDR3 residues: CASSFLRFQETQYF. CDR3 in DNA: TGTGCCAGCAGTTTCTTGCGTTTTCAAGAGACCCAGTACTTC.

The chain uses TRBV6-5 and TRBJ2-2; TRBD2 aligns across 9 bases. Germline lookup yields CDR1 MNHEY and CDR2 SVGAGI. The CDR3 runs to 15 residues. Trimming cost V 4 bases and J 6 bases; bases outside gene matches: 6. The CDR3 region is CASSSGTSMAGELFF. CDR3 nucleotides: TGTGCCAGCAGTTCCGGGACTAGCATGGCCGGGGAGCTGTTTTTT.

Here the CDR3 reads CASSSGENQPQHF. CDR3 coding DNA: TGTGCCAGCAGTTCAGGGGAGAATCAGCCCCAGCATTTT. The chain links TRBV6-4 to TRBJ1-5; tentatively, D is TRBD1 (6 bases). Germline CDR1 is MRHNA and CDR2 is SNTAGT. The CDR3 is 13 residues long. The germline V and J ends were trimmed by 5 bases and 4 bases, with 9 bases remaining between them.

DNA of the CDR3: TGTGCCAGCAGCTTGTTATCGGGGGGTAATCAGCCCCAGCATTTT. Its protein is CASSLLSGGNQPQHF. The genes are TRBV5-6 and TRBJ1-5, with D maybe TRBD1 (5 bases). V was clipped by 1 base and J by 4 bases, with 12 bases between them. CDR3 size: 15 residues. From germline, CDR1 is SGHDT and CDR2 YYEEEE.

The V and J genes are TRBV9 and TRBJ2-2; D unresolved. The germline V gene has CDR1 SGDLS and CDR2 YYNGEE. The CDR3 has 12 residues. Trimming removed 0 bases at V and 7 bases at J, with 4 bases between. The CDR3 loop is CASSVASGELFF. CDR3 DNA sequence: TGTGCCAGCAGCGTAGCCAGCGGGGAGCTGTTTTTT.

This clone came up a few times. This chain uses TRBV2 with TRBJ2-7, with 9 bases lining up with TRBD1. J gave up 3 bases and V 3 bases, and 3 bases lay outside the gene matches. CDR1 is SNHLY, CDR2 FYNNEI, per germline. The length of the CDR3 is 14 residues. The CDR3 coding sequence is TGTGCCAGCAGTGACGACAGGGGGTACTACGAGCAGTACTTC. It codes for CASSDDRGYYEQYF. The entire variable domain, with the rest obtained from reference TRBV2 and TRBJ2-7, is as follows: EPEVTQTPSHQVTQMGQEVILRCVPISNHLYFYWYRQILGQKVEFLVSFYNNEISEKSEIFDDQFSVERPDGSNFTLKIRSTKLEDSAMYFCASSDDRGYYEQYFGPGTRLTVT.

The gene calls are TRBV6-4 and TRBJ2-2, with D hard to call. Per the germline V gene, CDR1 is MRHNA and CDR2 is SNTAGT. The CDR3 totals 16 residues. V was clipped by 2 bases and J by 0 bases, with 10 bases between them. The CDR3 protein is CASSDAEVPNTGELFF. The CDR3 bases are TGTGCCAGCAGTGACGCGGAAGTTCCGAACACCGGGGAGCTGTTTTTT.

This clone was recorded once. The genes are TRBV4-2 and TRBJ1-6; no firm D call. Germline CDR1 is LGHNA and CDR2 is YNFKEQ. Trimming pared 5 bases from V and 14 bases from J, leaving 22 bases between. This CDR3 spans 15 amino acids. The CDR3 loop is CASSLTGPEAQALHF. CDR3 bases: TGTGCCAGCAGCTTAACCGGACCCGAGGCTCAGGCCCTCCACTTT.

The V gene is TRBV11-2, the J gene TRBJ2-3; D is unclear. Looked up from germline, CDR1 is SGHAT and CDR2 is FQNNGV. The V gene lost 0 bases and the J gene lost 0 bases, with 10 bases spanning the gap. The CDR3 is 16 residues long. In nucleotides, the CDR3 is TGTGCCAGCAGCTTAGAGATAGGGTCTAGCACAGATACGCAGTATTTT. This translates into CASSLEIGSSTDTQYF.

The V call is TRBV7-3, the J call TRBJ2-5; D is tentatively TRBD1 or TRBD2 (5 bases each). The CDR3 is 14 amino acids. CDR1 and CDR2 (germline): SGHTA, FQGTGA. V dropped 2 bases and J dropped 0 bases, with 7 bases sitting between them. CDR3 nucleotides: TGTGCCAGCAGCTTAGGGGGTTACCAAGAGACCCAGTACTTC. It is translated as CASSLGGYQETQYF.

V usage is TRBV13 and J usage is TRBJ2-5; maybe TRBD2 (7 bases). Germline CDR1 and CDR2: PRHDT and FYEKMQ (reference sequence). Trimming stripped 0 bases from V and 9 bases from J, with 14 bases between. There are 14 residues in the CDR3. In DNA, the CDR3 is TGTGCCAGCAGCTTAGGTCGGGGGGCGGTTGCCCAGTACTTC. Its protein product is CASSLGRGAVAQYF.

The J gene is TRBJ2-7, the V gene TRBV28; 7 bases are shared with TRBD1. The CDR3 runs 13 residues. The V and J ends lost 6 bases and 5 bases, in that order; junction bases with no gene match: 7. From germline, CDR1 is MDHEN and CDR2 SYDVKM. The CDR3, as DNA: TGTGCCAGCAGCCACAGGGGAAGCCACGAGCAGTACGTC. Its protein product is CASSHRGSHEQYV.

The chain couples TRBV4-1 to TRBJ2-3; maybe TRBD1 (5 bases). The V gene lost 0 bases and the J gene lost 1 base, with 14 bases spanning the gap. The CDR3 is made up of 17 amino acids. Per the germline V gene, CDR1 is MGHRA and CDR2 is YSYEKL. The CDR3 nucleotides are TGCGCCAGCAGCCAAGAGGCGTATTTACAGGGCACAGATACGCAGTATTTT. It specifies CASSQEAYLQGTDTQYF.

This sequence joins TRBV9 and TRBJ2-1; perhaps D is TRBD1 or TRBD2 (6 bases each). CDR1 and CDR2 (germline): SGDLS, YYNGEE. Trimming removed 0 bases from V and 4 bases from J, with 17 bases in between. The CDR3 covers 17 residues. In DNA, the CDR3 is TGTGCCAGCAGCGTAGAGGAAGGGGGGCCCAGGTACAATGAGCAGTTCTTC. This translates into CASSVEEGGPRYNEQFF.

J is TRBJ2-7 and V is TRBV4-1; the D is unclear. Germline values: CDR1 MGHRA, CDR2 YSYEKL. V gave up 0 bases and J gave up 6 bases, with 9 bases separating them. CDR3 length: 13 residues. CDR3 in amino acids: CASSQEVGREQYV. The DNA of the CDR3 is TGCGCCAGCAGCCAAGAAGTGGGTCGCGAGCAGTACGTC.

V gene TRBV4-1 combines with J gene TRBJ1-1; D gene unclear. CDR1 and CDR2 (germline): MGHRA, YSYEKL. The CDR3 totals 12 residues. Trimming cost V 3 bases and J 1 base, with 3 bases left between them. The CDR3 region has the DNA TGCGCCAGCAGCCACTCGAACACTGAAGCTTTCTTT. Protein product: CASSHSNTEAFF.

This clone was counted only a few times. The CDR3 nucleotides read TGTGCCAGCAATTCTGGAAACACCATATATTTT. Translated, it gives CASNSGNTIYF. The chain employs TRBV6-5 and TRBJ1-3; D call uncertain. The CDR3 has 11 amino acids. V was shortened by 7 bases and J by 1 base, with 2 bases between the two germline ends. The germline CDR1 and CDR2 sequences are MNHEY and SVGAGI.

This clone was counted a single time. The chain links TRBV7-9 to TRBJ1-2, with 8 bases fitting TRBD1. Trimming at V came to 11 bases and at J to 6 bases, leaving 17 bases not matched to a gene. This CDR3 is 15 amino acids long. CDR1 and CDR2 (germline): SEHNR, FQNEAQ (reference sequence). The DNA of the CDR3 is TGTGCCGCCTCGACTGGATACAGGGGGATACATGGCTACACCTTC. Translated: CAASTGYRGIHGYTF. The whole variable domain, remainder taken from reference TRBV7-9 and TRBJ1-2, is DTGVSQNPRHKITKRGQNVTFRCDPISEHNRLYWYRQTLGQGPEFLTYFQNEAQLEKSRLLSDRFSAERPKGSFSTLEIQRTEQGDSAMYLCAASTGYRGIHGYTFGSGTRLTVV.

The chain's CDR3 is CASSWQGGAEAFF. In DNA, the CDR3 is TGTGCCAGCAGTTGGCAGGGAGGGGCTGAAGCTTTCTTT. This chain uses TRBV27 with TRBJ1-1; the D gene is possibly TRBD1 (5 bases). The CDR3 is 13 residues long. Germline values: CDR1 MNHEY, CDR2 SMNVEV (reference sequence). V was clipped by 4 bases and J by 6 bases, with 12 bases between them.

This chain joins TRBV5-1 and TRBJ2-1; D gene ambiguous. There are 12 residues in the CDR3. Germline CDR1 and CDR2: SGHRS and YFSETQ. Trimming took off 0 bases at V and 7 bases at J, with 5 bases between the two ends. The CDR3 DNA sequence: TGCGCCAGCAGCTTGGCCCCGAATGAGCAGTTCTTC. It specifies CASSLAPNEQFF.

The CDR3 sequence is CASSDGVNQPQHF. The CDR3 DNA sequence: TGTGCCAGCAGTGACGGGGTCAATCAGCCCCAGCATTTT. The chain recombines TRBV6-4 with TRBJ1-5; D call uncertain. Trimming cost V 2 bases and J 3 bases, with 5 bases left between them. Germline CDR1 and CDR2: MRHNA and SNTAGT. CDR3 length: 13 amino acids.

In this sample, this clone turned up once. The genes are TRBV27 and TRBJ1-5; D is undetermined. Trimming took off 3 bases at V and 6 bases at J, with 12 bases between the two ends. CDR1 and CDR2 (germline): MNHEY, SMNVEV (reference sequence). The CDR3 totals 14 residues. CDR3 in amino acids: CASSLYGDVQPQHF. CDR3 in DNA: TGTGCCAGCAGTTTGTACGGTGACGTTCAGCCCCAGCATTTT.

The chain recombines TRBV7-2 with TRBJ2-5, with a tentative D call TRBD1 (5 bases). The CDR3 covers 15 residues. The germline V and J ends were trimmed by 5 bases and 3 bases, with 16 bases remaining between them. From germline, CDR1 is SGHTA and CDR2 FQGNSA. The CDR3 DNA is TGTGCCAGCAGCCGCGATGGGGCTCGGAAAGAGACCCAGTACTTC. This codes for CASSRDGARKETQYF.

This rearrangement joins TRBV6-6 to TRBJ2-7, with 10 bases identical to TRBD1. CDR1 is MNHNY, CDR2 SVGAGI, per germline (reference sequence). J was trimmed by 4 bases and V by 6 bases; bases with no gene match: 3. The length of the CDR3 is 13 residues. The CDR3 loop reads CASSQGQGYEQYV. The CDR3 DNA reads TGTGCCAGCAGCCAGGGACAGGGGTACGAGCAGTACGTC.